Listed below are T cell receptor beta chains from one sample, sequenced in a study of blood T cells in healthy people across ages. TCRdb analysed the 5' RACE reads with MiXCR anew, one entry per CDR3 protein. Of around 1.7 million distinct CDR3 sequences in the sample, 28% were seen once. Sequenced: blood. The receptor set was obtained from a woman aged 25 to 39 in good health. Both conserved end residues are part of each CDR3. The order of the fields is D gene, V gene, J gene, clone size, CDR3 protein. D genes are given only for firm matches. Size is omitted from some rows. Given values are once, few, many or a class for expanded clones.

-	TRBV24-1	TRBJ2-4	few	CATTQTGNYSYNEQYF
TRBD2	TRBV27	TRBJ2-2	few	CASTVSGGAGELFF
TRBD2	TRBV6-1	TRBJ2-1	once	CTSSPSGGTYNEQFF
TRBD2	TRBV7-2	TRBJ2-7	many	CASSLGLAWYEQYF
-	TRBV12-3/TRBV12-4	TRBJ2-1	many	CASSLGTLNNEQFF
TRBD1	TRBV4-1	TRBJ1-1	-	CASSPQGPKNTEAFF
-	TRBV7-9	TRBJ2-6	few	CASSRGTTSGANVLTF
TRBD1	TRBV9	TRBJ2-1	many	CASSAGTDNEQFF
-	TRBV5-1	TRBJ2-5	few	CASGLSGGPQETQYF
-	TRBV6-6	TRBJ2-3	-	CASGPVVGGQYF
TRBD1	TRBV6-5	TRBJ2-5	few	CASSYGGQGTGQYF
-	TRBV5-6	TRBJ2-5	-	CASTFYAGDERYF